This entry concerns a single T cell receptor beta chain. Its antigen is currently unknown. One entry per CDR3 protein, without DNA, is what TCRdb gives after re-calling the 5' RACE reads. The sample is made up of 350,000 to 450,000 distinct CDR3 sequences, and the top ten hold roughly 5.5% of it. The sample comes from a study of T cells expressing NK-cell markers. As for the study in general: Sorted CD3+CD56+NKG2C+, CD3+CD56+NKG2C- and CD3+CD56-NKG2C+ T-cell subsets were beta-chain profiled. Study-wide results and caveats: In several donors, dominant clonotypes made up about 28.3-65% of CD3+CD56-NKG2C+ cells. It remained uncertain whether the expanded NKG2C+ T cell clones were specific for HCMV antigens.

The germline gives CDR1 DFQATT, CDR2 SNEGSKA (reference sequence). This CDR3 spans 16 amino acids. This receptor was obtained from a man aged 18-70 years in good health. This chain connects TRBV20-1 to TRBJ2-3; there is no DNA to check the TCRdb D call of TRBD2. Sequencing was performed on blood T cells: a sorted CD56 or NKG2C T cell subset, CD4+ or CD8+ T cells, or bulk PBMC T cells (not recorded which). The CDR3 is CSAPTSGGSSTDTQYF.